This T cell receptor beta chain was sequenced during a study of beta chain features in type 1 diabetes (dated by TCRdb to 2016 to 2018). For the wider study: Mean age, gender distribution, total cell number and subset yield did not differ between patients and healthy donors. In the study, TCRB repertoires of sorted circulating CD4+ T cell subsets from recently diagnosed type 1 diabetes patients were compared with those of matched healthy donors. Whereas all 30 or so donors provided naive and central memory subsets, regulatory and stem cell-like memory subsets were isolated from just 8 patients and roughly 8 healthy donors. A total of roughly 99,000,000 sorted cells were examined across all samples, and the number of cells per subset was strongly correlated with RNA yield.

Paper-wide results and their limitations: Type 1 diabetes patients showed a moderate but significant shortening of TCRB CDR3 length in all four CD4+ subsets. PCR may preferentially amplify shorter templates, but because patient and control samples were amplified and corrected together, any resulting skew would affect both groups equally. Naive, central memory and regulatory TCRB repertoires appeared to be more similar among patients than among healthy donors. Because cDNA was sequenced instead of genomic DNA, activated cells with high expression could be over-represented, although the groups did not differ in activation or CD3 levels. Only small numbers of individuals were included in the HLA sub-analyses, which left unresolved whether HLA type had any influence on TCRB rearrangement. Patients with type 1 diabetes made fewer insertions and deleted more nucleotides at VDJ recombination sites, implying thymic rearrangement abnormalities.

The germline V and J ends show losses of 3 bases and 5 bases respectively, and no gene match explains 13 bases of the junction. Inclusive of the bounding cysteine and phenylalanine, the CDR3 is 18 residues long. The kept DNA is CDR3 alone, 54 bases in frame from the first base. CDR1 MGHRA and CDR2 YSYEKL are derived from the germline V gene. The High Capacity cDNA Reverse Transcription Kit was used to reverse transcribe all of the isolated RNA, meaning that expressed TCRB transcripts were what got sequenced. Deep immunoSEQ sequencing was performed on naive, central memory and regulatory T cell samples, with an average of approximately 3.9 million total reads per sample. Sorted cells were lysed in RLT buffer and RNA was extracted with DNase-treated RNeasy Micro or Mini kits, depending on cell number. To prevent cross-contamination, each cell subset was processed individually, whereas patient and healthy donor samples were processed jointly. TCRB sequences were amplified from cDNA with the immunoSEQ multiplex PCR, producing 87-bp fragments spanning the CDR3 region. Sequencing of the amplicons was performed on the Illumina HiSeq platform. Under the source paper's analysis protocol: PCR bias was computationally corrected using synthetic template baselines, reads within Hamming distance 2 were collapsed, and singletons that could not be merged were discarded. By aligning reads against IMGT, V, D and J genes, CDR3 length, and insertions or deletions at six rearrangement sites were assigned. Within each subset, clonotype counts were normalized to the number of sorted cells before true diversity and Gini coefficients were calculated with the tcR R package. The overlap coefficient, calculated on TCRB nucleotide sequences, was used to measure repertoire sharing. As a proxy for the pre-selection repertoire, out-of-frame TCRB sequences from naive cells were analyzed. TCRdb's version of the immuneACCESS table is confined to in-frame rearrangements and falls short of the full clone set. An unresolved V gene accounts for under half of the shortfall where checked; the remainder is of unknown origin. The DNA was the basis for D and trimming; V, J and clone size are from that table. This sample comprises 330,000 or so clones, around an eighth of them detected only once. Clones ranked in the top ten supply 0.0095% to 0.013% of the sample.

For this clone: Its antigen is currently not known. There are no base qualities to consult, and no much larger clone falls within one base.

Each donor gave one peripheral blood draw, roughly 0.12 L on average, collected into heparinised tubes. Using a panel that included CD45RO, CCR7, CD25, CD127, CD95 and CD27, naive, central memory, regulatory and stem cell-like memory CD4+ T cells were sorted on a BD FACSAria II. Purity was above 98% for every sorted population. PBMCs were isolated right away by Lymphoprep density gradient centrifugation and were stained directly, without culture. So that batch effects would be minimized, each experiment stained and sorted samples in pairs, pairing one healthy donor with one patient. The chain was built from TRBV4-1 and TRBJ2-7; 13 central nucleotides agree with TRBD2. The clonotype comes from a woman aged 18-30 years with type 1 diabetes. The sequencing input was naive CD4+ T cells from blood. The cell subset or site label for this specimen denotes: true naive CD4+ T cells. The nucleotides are TGCGCCAGCAGCCACCCTCCCAGGACTAGCGGGAGAAGGGACGAGCAGTACTTC. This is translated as CASSHPPRTSGRRDEQYF.